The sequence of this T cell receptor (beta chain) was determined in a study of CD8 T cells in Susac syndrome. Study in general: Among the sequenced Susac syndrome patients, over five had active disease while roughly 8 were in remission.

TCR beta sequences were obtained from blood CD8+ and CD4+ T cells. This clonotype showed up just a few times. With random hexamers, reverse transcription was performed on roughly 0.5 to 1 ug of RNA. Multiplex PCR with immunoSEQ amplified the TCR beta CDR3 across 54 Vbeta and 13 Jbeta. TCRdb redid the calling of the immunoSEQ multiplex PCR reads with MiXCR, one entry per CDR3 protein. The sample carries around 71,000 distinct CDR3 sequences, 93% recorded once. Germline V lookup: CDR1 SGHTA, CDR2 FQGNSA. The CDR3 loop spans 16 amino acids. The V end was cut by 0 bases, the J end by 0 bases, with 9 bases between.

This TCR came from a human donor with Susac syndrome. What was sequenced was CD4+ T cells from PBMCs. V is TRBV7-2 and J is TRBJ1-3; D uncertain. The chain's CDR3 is CASSLAQPRSGNTIYF. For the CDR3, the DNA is TGTGCCAGCAGCTTAGCCCAGCCGCGCTCTGGAAACACCATATATTTT.